This entry lists 22 T cell receptor beta chains sequenced from one sample in a study of shared clonotypes between healthy human individuals. Produced via immunoSEQ multiplex PCR; TCRdb's table is partial and in-frame only. The table lists some 2,100,000 clones, approximately 96% of them singletons. What was sequenced was naive CD4+ T cells sorted from blood. The subset was: CD45RA+ positively selected. The source is a man aged 18-30 years in good health.

CDR3 sequence: CASSFGGAQEQYF. Written as DNA, the CDR3 is TGTGCCAGCAGCTTTGGTGGGGCTCAGGAGCAGTACTTC. The chain carries TRBV5-6 and TRBJ2-7, with TRBD1 as a possible D gene (5 bases). Trimming stripped 2 bases from V and 7 bases from J, with 13 bases between. This CDR3 region has 13 residues. The germline V gene encodes CDR1 SGHDT and CDR2 YYEEEE.

The CDR3: CASTETSGRSYEQYF. The CDR3 region has the DNA TGTGCCAGCACCGAGACTAGCGGGAGGTCCTACGAGCAGTACTTC. The chain couples TRBV11-2 to TRBJ2-7; TRBD2 matches 13 bases. With 7 bases clipped from V and 1 base from J, the junction kept 4 bases outside the gene matches. Germline loops: CDR1 SGHAT, CDR2 FQNNGV. This CDR3 contains 15 residues.

CDR3 DNA sequence: TGTGCCATCAGTCCGGGACAGGAGAAGCAGTACTTC. Translated: CAISPGQEKQYF. This chain connects TRBV10-3 to TRBJ2-7; 8 nucleotides align to TRBD1. Trimming removed 5 bases from V and 8 bases from J; junction bases left unmatched: 5. CDR1 is ENHRY and CDR2 is SYGVKD in the germline V gene. CDR3 length: 12 amino acids.

J is TRBJ1-2 and V is TRBV6-6, with TRBD1 as a possible D gene (5 bases). The V end was cut by 2 bases, the J end by 8 bases, with 12 bases between. The CDR3 covers 13 residues. Germline V gene sequence: CDR1 MNHNY, CDR2 SVGAGI (reference sequence). As DNA, the CDR3 is TGTGCCAGCAGTTACGGGGCAGATGTAGGCTACACCTTC. Its protein is CASSYGADVGYTF.

This chain uses TRBV5-8 with TRBJ1-6; the D gene is possibly TRBD1 (5 bases). CDR3 length equals 15 residues. Per the germline V gene, CDR1 is SGHTS and CDR2 is YDEGEE. Trimming stripped 2 bases from V and 6 bases from J, with 12 bases between. CDR3 sequence reads: CASSFQGVANSPLHF. CDR3 sequence (DNA): TGTGCCAGCAGCTTCCAGGGAGTCGCTAATTCACCCCTCCACTTT. Looking up the rest from reference TRBV5-8 and TRBJ1-6 gives the full variable domain: EAGVTQSPTHLIKTRGQQATLRCSPISGHTSVYWYQQALGLGLQFLLWYDEGEERNRGNFPPRFSGRQFPNYSSELNVNALELEDSALYLCASSFQGVANSPLHFGNGTRLTVT.

This clone was detected a few times. The same CDR3 also results from other DNA sequences found in this sample. The chain employs TRBV28 and TRBJ1-2; D remains unclear. This CDR3 region has 13 residues. The V and J ends lost 3 bases and 4 bases respectively, with 9 bases between them. From germline, CDR1 is MDHEN and CDR2 SYDVKM. In DNA form, the CDR3 reads TGTGCCAGCAGTTTGGGGAGAGCCTATGGCTACACCTTC. Translating gives CASSLGRAYGYTF.

The CDR3 DNA reads TGCGCCAGCAGCTTGGCTTGGAATGAGCAGTTCTTC. Amino acids: CASSLAWNEQFF. The chain couples TRBV5-1 to TRBJ2-1, with unresolved D. This CDR3 is 12 amino acids long. The germline gives CDR1 SGHRS, CDR2 YFSETQ. Trimming cost V 0 bases and J 7 bases, with 5 bases left between them.

The chain carries TRBV7-8 and TRBJ1-1; tentative D call: TRBD1 (5 bases). The CDR3 extends over 14 amino acids. The germline CDR1 and CDR2 sequences are SGHVS and FQNEAQ. The V gene lost 5 bases and the J gene lost 1 base, with 11 bases spanning the gap. For the CDR3, the DNA is TGTGCCAGCAGCCAAAATCAGGGGAACACTGAAGCTTTCTTT. Translating it yields CASSQNQGNTEAFF.

The V and J genes are TRBV19 and TRBJ1-5; D gene uncertain. The V gene's germline CDR1 is LNHDA and CDR2 SQIVND (reference sequence). V was pared by 5 bases and J by 0 bases, with 14 bases between. The CDR3 sequence is 16 residues long. The CDR3 DNA sequence: TGTGCCAGTAGTTATTCCCTGGGTTATAGCAATCAGCCCCAGCATTTT. Translation gives CASSYSLGYSNQPQHF.

As to this clone: Different DNA sequences within this sample yield the same CDR3. This rearrangement joins TRBV5-1 to TRBJ2-2; weak D call: TRBD1 (6 bases). Germline V gives CDR1 SGHRS, CDR2 YFSETQ. The CDR3 length is 14 residues. Deletions cut 3 bases from V and 3 bases from J, with 9 bases between. The CDR3 coding sequence is TGCGCCAGCAGCTCCGGACAGTACACCGGGGAGCTGTTTTTT. Translation: CASSSGQYTGELFF.

The chain employs TRBV12-5 and TRBJ2-3; D is unclear. The V end lost 3 bases, the J end lost 5 bases, and 12 bases lay between the germline ends. CDR3 size: 14 residues. Germline V gene sequence: CDR1 LGHNT, CDR2 FRNRAP. CDR3 protein: CASGLTLGVDTQYF. Here the CDR3 DNA reads TGTGCTAGTGGTTTAACGCTTGGTGTAGATACGCAGTATTTT. Combining the CDR3 with reference TRBV12-5 and TRBJ2-3 gives the whole variable domain DARVTQTPRHKVTEMGQEVTMRCQPILGHNTVFWYRQTMMQGLELLAYFRNRAPLDDSGMPKDRFSAEMPDATLATLKIQPSEPRDSAVYFCASGLTLGVDTQYFGPGTRLTVL.

V usage is TRBV6-6 and J usage is TRBJ2-7; D may be TRBD1 (6 bases). Trimming removed 2 bases at V and 5 bases at J, with 13 bases between. The V gene's germline CDR1 is MNHNY and CDR2 SVGAGI (reference sequence). The CDR3 extends over 14 amino acids. CDR3 DNA sequence: TGTGCCAGCAGTTACGGTCCAGGGGCCAACGAGCAGTACTTC. Translating gives CASSYGPGANEQYF.

The genes are TRBV27 and TRBJ2-7; 13 nucleotides align to TRBD2. This CDR3 comprises 15 residues. The germline V gene encodes CDR1 MNHEY and CDR2 SMNVEV (reference sequence). Germline trimming cut 8 bases from V and 0 bases from J; bases unmatched to any gene: 4. The CDR3 DNA follows: TGTGCCAGCGTAAGGACTAGCGGGGGCTCCTACGAGCAGTACTTC. Amino acids: CASVRTSGGSYEQYF.

This chain joins TRBV10-3 and TRBJ2-7; weak D call: TRBD2 (7 bases). The germline V gene has CDR1 ENHRY and CDR2 SYGVKD. The CDR3 length is 13 residues. V gave up 8 bases and J gave up 2 bases, with 13 bases separating them. CDR3 DNA: TGTGCCATCCATGGGGGGGCCGCCTACGAGCAGTACTTC. This codes for CAIHGGAAYEQYF.

V gene TRBV5-1 combines with J gene TRBJ2-1, with TRBD2 identical over 10 bases. V gave up 0 bases and J gave up 12 bases; unmatched junction bases: 15. Germline V gene lookup returns CDR1 SGHRS and CDR2 YFSETQ. The CDR3 has 17 amino acids. The CDR3 DNA sequence: TGCGCCAGCAGCTTGGAGCTAGCGGGGGCCGGGAACCCCGTGCAGTTCTTC. Its translation is CASSLELAGAGNPVQFF.

The chain employs TRBV11-2 and TRBJ2-3, with 9 positions matching TRBD2. Germline V gives CDR1 SGHAT, CDR2 FQNNGV. The CDR3 loop spans 18 amino acids. The V gene end was trimmed by 5 bases and the J gene end by 4 bases; junction bases not matched to a gene: 16. In DNA form, the CDR3 reads TGTGCCAGCAGCGCAAAATCCGGGACTAGCTTTTCTTCAGATACGCAGTATTTT. This translates into CASSAKSGTSFSSDTQYF.

A word on this clone: The identical CDR3 is also encoded by other nucleotide sequences in the sample. The V call is TRBV11-2, the J call TRBJ2-5; possible D gene TRBD2, 6 bases. V dropped 1 base and J dropped 3 bases, with 6 bases sitting between them. Germline CDR1 reads SGHAT; CDR2 reads FQNNGV. The CDR3 runs 13 residues. The CDR3 bases are TGTGCCAGCAGCTTAGGGGAGGAAGAGACCCAGTACTTC. This codes for CASSLGEEETQYF.

This clone was observed a handful of times. This rearrangement joins TRBV9 to TRBJ1-2; 7 bases are a match to TRBD1. The CDR3 consists of 16 residues. Germline-derived CDR1 and CDR2 are SGDLS and YYNGEE. Trimming cost V 3 bases and J 0 bases; bases outside gene matches: 8. CDR3 sequence: CASSAGTDLANYGYTF. In nucleotides, the CDR3 is TGTGCCAGCAGCGCCGGGACAGACCTAGCTAACTATGGCTACACCTTC.

With regard to this clone: Distinct nucleotide sequences in the sample also encode this CDR3. V is TRBV10-2 and J is TRBJ2-7, with D perhaps given as TRBD1 or TRBD2 (6 bases each). The CDR3 loop spans 12 amino acids. Germline CDR1 is WSHSY and CDR2 is SAAADI. Between the trimmed V and J ends, which lost 6 bases and 5 bases, there was a span of 11 bases. CDR3 DNA sequence: TGCGCCAGCAGCCCGGGGGCCAACGAGCAGTACTTC. Its protein product is CASSPGANEQYF.

The chain links TRBV30 to TRBJ2-3; TRBD2 aligns across 7 bases. Losses at the gene ends were 8 bases for V and 0 bases for J; bases not matched to a gene: 8. The CDR3 contains 14 residues. Per germline, CDR1 GTSNPN and CDR2 SVGIG (reference sequence). CDR3 residues: CAGIAGDSTDTQYF. For the CDR3, the DNA is TGTGCCGGAATAGCGGGTGATAGCACAGATACGCAGTATTTT.

The chain carries TRBV15 and TRBJ1-2; a weak D match, TRBD1 (5 bases). The germline CDR1 and CDR2 sequences are LNHNV and YYDKDF (reference sequence). The CDR3 is 15 residues long. The ends were cut back, 8 bases at V and 5 bases at J, with 21 bases in the middle. The CDR3: CATAETATSNYGYTF. For the CDR3, the DNA is TGTGCCACCGCGGAGACAGCCACTAGTAATTATGGCTACACCTTC.

The chain combines TRBV6-6 with TRBJ2-3; 10 nucleotides line up with TRBD2. Per the germline V gene, CDR1 is MNHNY and CDR2 is SVGAGI (reference sequence). With V trimmed by 4 bases and J by 4 bases, 8 bases remained unmatched. This CDR3 is built from 16 residues. The CDR3 nucleotides are TGTGCCAGCAGTTCCCGACTAGCGGGTCCGGCAGATACGCAGTATTTT. As protein: CASSSRLAGPADTQYF.